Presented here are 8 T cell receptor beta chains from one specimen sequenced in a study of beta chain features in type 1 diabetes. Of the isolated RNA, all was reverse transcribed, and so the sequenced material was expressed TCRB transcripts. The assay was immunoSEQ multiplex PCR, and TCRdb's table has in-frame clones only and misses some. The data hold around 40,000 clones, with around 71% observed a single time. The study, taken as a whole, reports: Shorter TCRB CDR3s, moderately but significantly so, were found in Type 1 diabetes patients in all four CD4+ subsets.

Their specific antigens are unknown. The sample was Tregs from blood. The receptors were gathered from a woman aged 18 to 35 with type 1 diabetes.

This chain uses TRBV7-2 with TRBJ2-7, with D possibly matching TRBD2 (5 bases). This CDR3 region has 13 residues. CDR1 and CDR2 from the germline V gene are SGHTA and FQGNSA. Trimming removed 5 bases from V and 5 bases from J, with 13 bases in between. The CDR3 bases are TGTGCCAGCAGCGCAACCCCGGGAAACGAGCAGTACTTC. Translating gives CASSATPGNEQYF.

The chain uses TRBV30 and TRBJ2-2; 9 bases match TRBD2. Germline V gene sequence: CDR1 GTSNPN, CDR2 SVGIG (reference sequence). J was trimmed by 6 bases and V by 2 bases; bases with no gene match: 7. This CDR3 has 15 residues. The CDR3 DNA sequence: TGTGCCTGGAGTCCCTGGGCGGGAGGGGCCGGGGAGCTGTTTTTT. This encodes CAWSPWAGGAGELFF.

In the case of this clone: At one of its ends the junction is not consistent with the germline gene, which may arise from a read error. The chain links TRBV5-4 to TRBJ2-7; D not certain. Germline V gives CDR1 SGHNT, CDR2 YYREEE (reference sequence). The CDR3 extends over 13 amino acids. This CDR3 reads CASSQQQSSGQYF. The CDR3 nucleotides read TGCGCCAGCAGCCAACAGCAGTCCTCTGGGCAGTACTTC.

In DNA, the CDR3 is TGCGCCAGCAGCCAAGACGGTGAGGGGGCGTATAACACTGAAGCTTTCTTT. As protein: CASSQDGEGAYNTEAFF. The chain employs TRBV4-1 and TRBJ1-1; 7 nucleotides agree with TRBD1. The V gene's germline CDR1 is MGHRA and CDR2 YSYEKL. The CDR3 length is 17 residues. Losses at the gene ends were 0 bases for V and 2 bases for J; bases not matched to a gene: 9.

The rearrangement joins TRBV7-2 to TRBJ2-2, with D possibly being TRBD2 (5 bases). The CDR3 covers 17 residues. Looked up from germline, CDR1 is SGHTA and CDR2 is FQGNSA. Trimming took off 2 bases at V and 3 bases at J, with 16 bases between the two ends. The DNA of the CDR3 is TGTGCCAGCAGCTTAAGCCTTGCTAGCTTTGACACCGGGGAGCTGTTTTTT. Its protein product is CASSLSLASFDTGELFF.

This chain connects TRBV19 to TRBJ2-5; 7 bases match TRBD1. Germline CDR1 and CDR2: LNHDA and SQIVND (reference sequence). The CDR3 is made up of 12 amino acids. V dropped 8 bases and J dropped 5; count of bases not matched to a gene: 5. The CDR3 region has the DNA TGTGCCAGTGGACAGGCGTGGGAGACCCAGTACTTC. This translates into CASGQAWETQYF.

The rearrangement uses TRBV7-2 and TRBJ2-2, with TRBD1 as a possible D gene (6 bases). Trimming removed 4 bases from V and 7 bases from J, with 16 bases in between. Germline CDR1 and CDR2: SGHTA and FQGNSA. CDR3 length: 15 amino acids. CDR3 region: CASSSMGAQVGELFF. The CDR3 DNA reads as TGTGCCAGCAGCTCCATGGGGGCGCAAGTCGGGGAGCTGTTTTTT.

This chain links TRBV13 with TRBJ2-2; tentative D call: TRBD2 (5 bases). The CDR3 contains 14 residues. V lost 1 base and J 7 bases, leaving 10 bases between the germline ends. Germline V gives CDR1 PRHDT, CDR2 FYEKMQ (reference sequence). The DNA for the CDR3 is TGTGCCAGCAGCTTAGCGGTCCGGGACGGGGAGCTGTTTTTT. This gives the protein CASSLAVRDGELFF.